This T cell receptor (beta chain) was documented in a study of control samples from healthy donors and cancer patients. Generated by immunoSEQ multiplex PCR, the TCRdb table keeps only in-frame clones and is missing some. This table has roughly 130,000 clones, less than 95% appearing once. This TCR was sampled from a man aged 18 to 29 in good health. Sequencing was done on a sample of blood.

CDR3 DNA sequence: TGTGCCAGCAGCTTTAGTGACTCCTATGGCTACACCTTC. Translated: CASSFSDSYGYTF. The J gene is TRBJ1-2, the V gene TRBV7-9; no firm D call. Per the germline V gene, CDR1 is SEHNR and CDR2 is FQNEAQ (reference sequence). The length of the CDR3 is 13 residues. Between the trimmed V and J ends, which lost 3 bases and 4 bases, there was a span of 9 bases.